A selection of T cell receptor beta chains follows, all from one sample in a study of blood T cell repertoires in COVID-19. TCRdb's table, derived via immunoSEQ multiplex PCR, lists solely in-frame clones and lacks some. The sample consists of a few hundred thousand clones, more than 70% of them appearing once. The source material was peripheral blood. Source of these receptors: a woman in her twenties or thirties who had recovered from COVID-19. Both conserved end residues are trimmed from each CDR3. The order of the fields is CDR3 protein, V gene, J gene, clone size. The size of a clone is reported for some rows only, either as once, few or many, or as a class for expanded clones.

cdr3_aa: ASSPQPTGTNTEAF
v_call: TRBV5-1
j_call: TRBJ1-1
clone_size: .

cdr3_aa: ASSPAGNYEQY
v_call: TRBV18
j_call: TRBJ2-7
clone_size: once

cdr3_aa: ALRVDGTDTQY
v_call: TRBV28
j_call: TRBJ2-3
clone_size: .

cdr3_aa: AWSVGTTNTGELF
v_call: TRBV30
j_call: TRBJ2-2
clone_size: .

cdr3_aa: ASSGRLVTDTQY
v_call: TRBV4-3
j_call: TRBJ2-3
clone_size: .

cdr3_aa: ASSDFAGGAYEQY
v_call: TRBV25-1
j_call: TRBJ2-7
clone_size: few

cdr3_aa: ASSYSVSPGPQH
v_call: TRBV6-5
j_call: TRBJ1-5
clone_size: few

cdr3_aa: ASSLPLGTGPDEQY
v_call: TRBV7-8
j_call: TRBJ2-7
clone_size: .

cdr3_aa: ASSQDRFVQETQY
v_call: TRBV4-1
j_call: TRBJ2-5
clone_size: .

cdr3_aa: ASRRGTARAKNIQY
v_call: TRBV2
j_call: TRBJ2-4
clone_size: .

cdr3_aa: ATSDASGNQETQY
v_call: TRBV24-1
j_call: TRBJ2-5
clone_size: once

cdr3_aa: AWSSSTRGINIQY
v_call: TRBV30
j_call: TRBJ2-4
clone_size: once

cdr3_aa: ATPRGNEKLF
v_call: TRBV5-1
j_call: TRBJ1-4
clone_size: .

cdr3_aa: ASSPRDSYEQY
v_call: TRBV5-8
j_call: TRBJ2-7
clone_size: .

cdr3_aa: ASSLVQGDTGELF
v_call: TRBV7-9
j_call: TRBJ2-2
clone_size: .

cdr3_aa: SASGRGKY
v_call: TRBV20-1
j_call: TRBJ2-7
clone_size: .

cdr3_aa: ASSLEVIGTVNHEQF
v_call: TRBV7-6
j_call: TRBJ2-1
clone_size: .

cdr3_aa: ASSIKTDNQPQH
v_call: TRBV19
j_call: TRBJ1-5
clone_size: .

cdr3_aa: ASSYSGGAEKLF
v_call: TRBV6-5
j_call: TRBJ1-4
clone_size: .

cdr3_aa: ASSTSPSPDTEAF
v_call: TRBV3-1/TRBV3-2
j_call: TRBJ1-1
clone_size: .

cdr3_aa: ASSSLRGYTEAF
v_call: TRBV5-5
j_call: TRBJ1-1
clone_size: .

cdr3_aa: ASSLAEGEIGYT
v_call: TRBV5-1
j_call: TRBJ1-2
clone_size: once

cdr3_aa: ASSHHDTATNEKLF
v_call: TRBV11-2
j_call: TRBJ1-4
clone_size: .

cdr3_aa: ASSVGGTGNQPQH
v_call: TRBV9
j_call: TRBJ1-5
clone_size: .

cdr3_aa: ASSQTGGYGYT
v_call: TRBV3-1/TRBV3-2
j_call: TRBJ1-2
clone_size: .

cdr3_aa: SVHTGYTGELF
v_call: TRBV29-1
j_call: TRBJ2-2
clone_size: .

cdr3_aa: ASSFFGGFGEKLF
v_call: TRBV7-2
j_call: TRBJ1-4
clone_size: few

cdr3_aa: ASSLIRYEQY
v_call: TRBV12-3/TRBV12-4
j_call: TRBJ2-7
clone_size: .

cdr3_aa: ASSLRGTAYGYT
v_call: TRBV27
j_call: TRBJ1-2
clone_size: few

cdr3_aa: ASSSETGVGSPLH
v_call: TRBV7-2
j_call: TRBJ1-6
clone_size: .

cdr3_aa: ASSPGLLPTDTQY
v_call: TRBV5-5
j_call: TRBJ2-3
clone_size: .

cdr3_aa: ASKVGHGNTEAF
v_call: TRBV11-2
j_call: TRBJ1-1
clone_size: .

cdr3_aa: SARDLGQLF
v_call: TRBV20-1
j_call: TRBJ1-4
clone_size: .

cdr3_aa: ASSPTGGTGELF
v_call: TRBV7-9
j_call: TRBJ2-2
clone_size: .

cdr3_aa: ASSLVNSKATEAF
v_call: TRBV5-1
j_call: TRBJ1-1
clone_size: .

cdr3_aa: ASSLQGGEGYT
v_call: TRBV5-4
j_call: TRBJ1-2
clone_size: few

cdr3_aa: ASSTGLLNTEAF
v_call: TRBV7-9
j_call: TRBJ1-1
clone_size: .

cdr3_aa: ASSDQGTQY
v_call: TRBV2
j_call: TRBJ2-3
clone_size: .

cdr3_aa: ASSHRGGGTEAF
v_call: TRBV28
j_call: TRBJ1-1
clone_size: .

cdr3_aa: ASSFAVTDSNQPQH
v_call: TRBV12-1
j_call: TRBJ1-5
clone_size: .

cdr3_aa: ASSPYRAGEQY
v_call: TRBV27
j_call: TRBJ2-7
clone_size: .

cdr3_aa: ASSLTGAGSQLGEQY
v_call: TRBV7-6
j_call: TRBJ2-7
clone_size: .

cdr3_aa: ASSIVGTSWKNEQF
v_call: TRBV19
j_call: TRBJ2-1
clone_size: .

cdr3_aa: ASSPLRNQPQH
v_call: TRBV7-2
j_call: TRBJ1-5
clone_size: .

cdr3_aa: ASSSGRYNEQF
v_call: TRBV19
j_call: TRBJ2-1
clone_size: .

cdr3_aa: ATSRDHRGLYEQY
v_call: TRBV15
j_call: TRBJ2-7
clone_size: .

cdr3_aa: ATHWGQGNEQF
v_call: TRBV10-3
j_call: TRBJ2-1
clone_size: .

cdr3_aa: ASSLKSHT
v_call: TRBV12-3/TRBV12-4
j_call: TRBJ1-2
clone_size: few

cdr3_aa: ASEPQGQPQH
v_call: TRBV28
j_call: TRBJ1-5
clone_size: .

cdr3_aa: ASSLQAGGTEAF
v_call: TRBV5-1
j_call: TRBJ1-1
clone_size: .

cdr3_aa: ASSLQENTEAF
v_call: TRBV7-3
j_call: TRBJ1-1
clone_size: .

cdr3_aa: ASSQEGTRGQETQY
v_call: TRBV4-2
j_call: TRBJ2-5
clone_size: .

cdr3_aa: ASSGHRGGEKLF
v_call: TRBV9
j_call: TRBJ1-4
clone_size: .

cdr3_aa: ASSRDRSYNEQF
v_call: TRBV4-3
j_call: TRBJ2-1
clone_size: .